Described below is a single T cell receptor beta chain sequence and its context. These data are taken from a study of blood T cell repertoires in COVID-19. Profiling relied on immunoSEQ multiplex PCR, and the TCRdb table lists in-frame clones only, not all of them. The table has 150,000 to 200,000 clones, approximately 90% seen once. V dropped 2 bases and J dropped 0 bases, with 8 bases sitting between them. CDR1 SGHNT and CDR2 YYREEE come from the germline V gene (reference sequence). The CDR3 sequence is 15 residues long. Sequences were obtained from peripheral blood. The source is a man over 45 who had recovered from COVID-19. The J gene is TRBJ1-4, the V gene TRBV5-4; D is perhaps TRBD1 (6 bases). This CDR3 reads CASSLTGTTNEKLFF. The CDR3 DNA reads as TGTGCCAGCAGCTTAACAGGGACAACTAATGAAAAACTGTTTTTT.